This T cell receptor (beta chain) was sequenced for a study of CD8+ T cells in alopecia areata. The CDR3 is 15 amino acids. CDR1 SGHAT and CDR2 FQDESV come from the germline V gene (reference sequence). Trimming took 6 bases from V and 2 from J; bases not matched to a gene: 9. Treatment described: oral pan-JAK inhibitor, 5-10 mg twice daily. General study results and limits: Normal scalp had lower clonality than lesional scalp, with alopecia totalis/universalis lesions showing this most strongly.

Extraction and reverse transcription of RNA yielded cDNA as the sequencing template. This table comes from immunoSEQ multiplex PCR, and its TCRdb copy is limited to in-frame clones, with some not included. Here the sample spans about 150,000 clones, about 56% being singletons. About this clone: Antigen specificity is unknown.

This chain links TRBV11-1 with TRBJ2-7; TRBD2 aligns across 8 bases. Sequences were derived from CD8+ T cells sorted from blood, sampled at week 4, from a patient treated with tofacitinib. This sequence originates from a human donor with alopecia areata. The CDR3 sequence is CASSRSGGFTYEQYF. The CDR3 DNA is TGTGCCAGCAGTCGAAGCGGGGGCTTCACCTACGAGCAGTACTTC. Using reference TRBV11-1 and TRBJ2-7 for the parts outside the CDR3, the full variable domain is EAEVAQSPRYKITEKSQAVAFWCDPISGHATLYWYRQILGQGPELLVQFQDESVVDDSQLPKDRFSAERLKGVDSTLKIQPAELGDSAMYLCASSRSGGFTYEQYFGPGTRLTVT.